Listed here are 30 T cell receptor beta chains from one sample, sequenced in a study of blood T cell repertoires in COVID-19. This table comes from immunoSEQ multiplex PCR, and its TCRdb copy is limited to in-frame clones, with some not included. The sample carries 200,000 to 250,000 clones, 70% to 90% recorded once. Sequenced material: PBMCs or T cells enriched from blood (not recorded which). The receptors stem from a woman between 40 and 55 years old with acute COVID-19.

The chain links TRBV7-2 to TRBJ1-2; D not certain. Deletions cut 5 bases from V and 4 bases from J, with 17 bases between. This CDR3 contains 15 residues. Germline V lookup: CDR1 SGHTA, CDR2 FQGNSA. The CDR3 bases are TGTGCCAGCAGCAACTTGGATCCCGCGGTCTATGGCTACACCTTC. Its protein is CASSNLDPAVYGYTF.

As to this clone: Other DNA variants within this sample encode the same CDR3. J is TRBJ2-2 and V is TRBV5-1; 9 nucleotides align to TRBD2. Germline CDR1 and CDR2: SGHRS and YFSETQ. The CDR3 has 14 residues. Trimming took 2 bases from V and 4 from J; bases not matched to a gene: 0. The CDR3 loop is CASSLAGGTGELFF. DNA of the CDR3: TGCGCCAGCAGCTTAGCGGGGGGCACCGGGGAGCTGTTTTTT.

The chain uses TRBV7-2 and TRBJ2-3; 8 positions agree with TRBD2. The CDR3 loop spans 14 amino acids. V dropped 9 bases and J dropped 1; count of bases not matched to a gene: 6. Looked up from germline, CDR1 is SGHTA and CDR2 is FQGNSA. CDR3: CASRTSRRTDTQYF. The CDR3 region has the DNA TGTGCCAGTCGGACTAGCCGACGCACAGATACGCAGTATTTT.

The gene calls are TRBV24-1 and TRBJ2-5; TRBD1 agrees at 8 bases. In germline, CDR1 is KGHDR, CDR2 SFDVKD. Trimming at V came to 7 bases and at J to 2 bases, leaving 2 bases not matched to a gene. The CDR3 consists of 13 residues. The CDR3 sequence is CATRGQGQETQYF. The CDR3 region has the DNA TGTGCCACCAGAGGACAGGGTCAAGAGACCCAGTACTTC.

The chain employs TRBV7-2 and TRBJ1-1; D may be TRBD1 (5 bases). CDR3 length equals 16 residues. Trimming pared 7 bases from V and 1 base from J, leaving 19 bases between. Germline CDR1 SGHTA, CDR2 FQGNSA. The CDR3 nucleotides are TGTGCCAGCATACCATCGGGCGGACAACCGAACACTGAAGCTTTCTTT. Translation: CASIPSGGQPNTEAFF.

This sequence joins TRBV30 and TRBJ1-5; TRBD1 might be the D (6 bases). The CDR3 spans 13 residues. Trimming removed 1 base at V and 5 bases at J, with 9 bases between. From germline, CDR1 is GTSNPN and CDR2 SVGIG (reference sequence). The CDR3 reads CAWSGTEHQPQHF. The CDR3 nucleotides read TGTGCCTGGAGTGGGACAGAGCATCAGCCCCAGCATTTT.

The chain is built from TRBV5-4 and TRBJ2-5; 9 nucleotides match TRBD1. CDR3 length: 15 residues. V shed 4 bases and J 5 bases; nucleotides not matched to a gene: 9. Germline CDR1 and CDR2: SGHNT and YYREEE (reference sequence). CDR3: CASSLGQGLTETQYF. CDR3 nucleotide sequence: TGTGCCAGCAGCCTGGGACAGGGATTGACCGAGACCCAGTACTTC.

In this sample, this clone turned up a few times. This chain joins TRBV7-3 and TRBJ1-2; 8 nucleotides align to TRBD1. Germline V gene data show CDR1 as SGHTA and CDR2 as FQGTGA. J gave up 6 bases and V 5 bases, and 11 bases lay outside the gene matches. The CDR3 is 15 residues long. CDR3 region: CASSPRTGKGDGYTF. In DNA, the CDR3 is TGTGCCAGCAGCCCAAGGACAGGGAAGGGCGATGGCTACACCTTC.

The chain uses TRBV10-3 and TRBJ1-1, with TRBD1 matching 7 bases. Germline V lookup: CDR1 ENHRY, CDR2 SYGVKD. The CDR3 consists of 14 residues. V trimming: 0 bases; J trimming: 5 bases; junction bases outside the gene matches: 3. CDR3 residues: CAISESNRGTEAFF. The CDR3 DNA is TGTGCCATCAGTGAGTCGAACAGGGGAACTGAAGCTTTCTTT.

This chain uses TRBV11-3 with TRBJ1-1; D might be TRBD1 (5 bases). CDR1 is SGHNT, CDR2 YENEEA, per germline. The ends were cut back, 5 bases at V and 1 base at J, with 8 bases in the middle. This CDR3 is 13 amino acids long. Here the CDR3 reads CASSKQENTEAFF. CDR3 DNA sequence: TGTGCCAGCAGCAAACAGGAGAACACTGAAGCTTTCTTT.

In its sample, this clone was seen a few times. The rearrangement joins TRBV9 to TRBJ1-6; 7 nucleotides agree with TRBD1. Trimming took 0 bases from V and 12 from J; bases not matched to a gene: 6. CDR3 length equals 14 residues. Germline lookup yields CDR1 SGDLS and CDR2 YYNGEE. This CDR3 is CASSVGQGGLPLHF. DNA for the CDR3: TGTGCCAGCAGCGTAGGGCAAGGGGGCCTACCCCTCCACTTT. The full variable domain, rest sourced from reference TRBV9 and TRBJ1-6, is DSGVTQTPKHLITATGQRVTLRCSPRSGDLSVYWYQQSLDQGLQFLIQYYNGEERAKGNILERFSAQQFPDLHSELNLSSLELGDSALYFCASSVGQGGLPLHFGNGTRLTVT.

DNA for the CDR3: TGTGCCAGCAGCATCAGGGTAATTGGGGGCTACACCTTC. Translation gives CASSIRVIGGYTF. This chain links TRBV7-3 with TRBJ1-2, with D possibly matching TRBD1 (5 bases). This CDR3 is 13 amino acids long. Germline CDR1 and CDR2: SGHTA and FQGTGA. Trimming cost V 5 bases and J 8 bases, with 15 bases left between them. The variable domain in full, with the rest retrieved from reference TRBV7-3 and TRBJ1-2, is GAGVSQTPSNKVTEKGKYVELRCDPISGHTALYWYRQSLGQGPEFLIYFQGTGAADDSGLPNDRFFAVRPEGSVSTLKIQRTERGDSAVYLCASSIRVIGGYTFGSGTRLTVV.

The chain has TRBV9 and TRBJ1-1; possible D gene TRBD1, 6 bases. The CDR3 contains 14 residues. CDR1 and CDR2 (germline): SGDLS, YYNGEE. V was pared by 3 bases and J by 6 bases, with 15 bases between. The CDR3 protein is CASSGSRGNAEAFF. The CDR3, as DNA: TGTGCCAGCAGCGGATCCAGGGGAAACGCTGAAGCTTTCTTT.

CDR3 protein: CASIRTGGRSSYGYTF. In nucleotides, the CDR3 is TGTGCCAGTATCCGCACAGGGGGCCGTTCTAGCTATGGCTACACCTTC. The chain links TRBV19 to TRBJ1-2; 9 bases match TRBD1. The CDR3 has 16 residues. CDR1 is LNHDA, CDR2 SQIVND, per germline (reference sequence). J gave up 4 bases and V 7 bases, and 13 bases lay outside the gene matches.

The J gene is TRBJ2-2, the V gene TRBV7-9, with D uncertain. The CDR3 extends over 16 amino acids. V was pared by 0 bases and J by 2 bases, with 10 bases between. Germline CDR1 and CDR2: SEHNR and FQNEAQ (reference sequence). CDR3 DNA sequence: TGTGCCAGCAGCTTAGCGCTGGCCGCTAACACCGGGGAGCTGTTTTTT. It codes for CASSLALAANTGELFF.

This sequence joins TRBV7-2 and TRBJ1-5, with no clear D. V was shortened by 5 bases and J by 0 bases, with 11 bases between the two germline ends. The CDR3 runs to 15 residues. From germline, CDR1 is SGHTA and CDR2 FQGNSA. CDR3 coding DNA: TGTGCCAGCAGCCTCGACAACTTTAGCAATCAGCCCCAGCATTTT. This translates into CASSLDNFSNQPQHF.

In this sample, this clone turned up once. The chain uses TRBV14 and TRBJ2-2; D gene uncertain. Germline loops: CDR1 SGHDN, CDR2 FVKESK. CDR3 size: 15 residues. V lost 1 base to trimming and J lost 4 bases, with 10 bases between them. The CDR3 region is CASSQVQPGTGELFF. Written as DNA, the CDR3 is TGTGCCAGCAGCCAAGTTCAGCCGGGCACCGGGGAGCTGTTTTTT.

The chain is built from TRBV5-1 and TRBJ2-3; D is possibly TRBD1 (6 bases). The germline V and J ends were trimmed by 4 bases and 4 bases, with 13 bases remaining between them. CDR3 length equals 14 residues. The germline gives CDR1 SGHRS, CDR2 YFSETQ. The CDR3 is CASSPKYRADTQYF. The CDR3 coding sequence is TGCGCCAGCAGCCCGAAGTACAGGGCAGATACGCAGTATTTT. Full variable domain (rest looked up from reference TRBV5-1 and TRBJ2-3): KAGVTQTPRYLIKTRGQQVTLSCSPISGHRSVSWYQQTPGQGLQFLFEYFSETQRNKGNFPGRFSGRQFSNSRSEMNVSTLELGDSALYLCASSPKYRADTQYFGPGTRLTVL.

The CDR3 nucleotides are TGTGCCAGTAGTACCATGACAGGGGTGACGGAAAATGAGCAGTTCTTC. Translated: CASSTMTGVTENEQFF. The chain uses TRBV19 and TRBJ2-1, with 8 bases lining up with TRBD1. Germline V CDR1 and CDR2: LNHDA, SQIVND (reference sequence). The CDR3 extends over 16 amino acids. V lost 4 bases and J lost 7; bases outside the gene matches: 12. Full variable domain (remainder filled in from reference TRBV19 and TRBJ2-1): DGGITQSPKYLFRKEGQNVTLSCEQNLNHDAMYWYRQDPGQGLRLIYYSQIVNDFQKGDIAEGYSVSREKKESFPLTVTSAQKNPTAFYLCASSTMTGVTENEQFFGPGTRLTVL.

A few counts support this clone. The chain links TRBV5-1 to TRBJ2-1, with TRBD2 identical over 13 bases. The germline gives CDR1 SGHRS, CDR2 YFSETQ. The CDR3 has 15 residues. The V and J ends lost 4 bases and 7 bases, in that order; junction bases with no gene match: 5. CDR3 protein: CASSPGLAGVNEQFF. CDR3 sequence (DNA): TGCGCCAGCAGCCCCGGACTAGCGGGGGTTAATGAGCAGTTCTTC.

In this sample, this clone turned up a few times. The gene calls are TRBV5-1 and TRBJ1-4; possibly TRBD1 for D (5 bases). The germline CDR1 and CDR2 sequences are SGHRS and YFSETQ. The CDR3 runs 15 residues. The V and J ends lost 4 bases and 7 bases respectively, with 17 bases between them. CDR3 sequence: CASSAMDTWGEKLFF. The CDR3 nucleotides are TGCGCCAGCAGCGCAATGGACACCTGGGGTGAAAAACTGTTTTTT.

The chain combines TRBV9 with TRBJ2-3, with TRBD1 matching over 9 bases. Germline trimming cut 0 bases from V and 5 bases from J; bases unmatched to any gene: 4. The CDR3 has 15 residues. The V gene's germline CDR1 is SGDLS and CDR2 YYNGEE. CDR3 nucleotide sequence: TGTGCCAGCAGCGTAGTTGGGACAGGGTTAGATACGCAGTATTTT. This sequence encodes CASSVVGTGLDTQYF.

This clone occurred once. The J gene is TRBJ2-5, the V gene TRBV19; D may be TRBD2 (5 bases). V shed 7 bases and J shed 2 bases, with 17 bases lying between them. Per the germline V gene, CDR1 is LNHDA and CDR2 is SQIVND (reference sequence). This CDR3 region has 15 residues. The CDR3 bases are TGTGCCAGTACCCATCGGGGTGTGGGACAAGAGACCCAGTACTTC. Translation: CASTHRGVGQETQYF.

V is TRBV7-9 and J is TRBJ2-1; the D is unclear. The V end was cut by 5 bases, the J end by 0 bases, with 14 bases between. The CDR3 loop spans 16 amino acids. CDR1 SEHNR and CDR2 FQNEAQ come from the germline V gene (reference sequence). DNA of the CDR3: TGTGCCAGCAGCCCGTATCTAGGTTTCTCCTACAATGAGCAGTTCTTC. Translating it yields CASSPYLGFSYNEQFF.

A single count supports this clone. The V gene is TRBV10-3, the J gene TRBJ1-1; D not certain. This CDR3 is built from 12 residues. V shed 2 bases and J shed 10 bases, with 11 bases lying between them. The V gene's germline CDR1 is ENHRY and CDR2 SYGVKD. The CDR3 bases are TGTGCCATCAGTGAGGGCGGATTGGGAGCTTTCTTT. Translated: CAISEGGLGAFF.

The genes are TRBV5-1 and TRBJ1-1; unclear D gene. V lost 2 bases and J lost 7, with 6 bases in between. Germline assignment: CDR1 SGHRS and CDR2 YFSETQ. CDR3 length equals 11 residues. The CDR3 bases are TGCGCCAGCAGCTTCGGGGATGAAGCTTTCTTT. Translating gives CASSFGDEAFF.

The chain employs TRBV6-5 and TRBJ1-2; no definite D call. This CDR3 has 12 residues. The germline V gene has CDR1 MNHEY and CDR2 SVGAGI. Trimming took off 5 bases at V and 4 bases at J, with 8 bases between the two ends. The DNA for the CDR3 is TGTGCCAGCAGTAATTCCGGCTATGGCTACACCTTC. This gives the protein CASSNSGYGYTF.

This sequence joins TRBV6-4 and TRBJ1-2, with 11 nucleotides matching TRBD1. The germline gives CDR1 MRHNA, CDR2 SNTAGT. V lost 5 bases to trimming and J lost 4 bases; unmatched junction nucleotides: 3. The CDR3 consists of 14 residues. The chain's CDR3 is CASSPGQGGYGYTF. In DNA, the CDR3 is TGTGCCAGCAGTCCGGGACAGGGGGGCTATGGCTACACCTTC.

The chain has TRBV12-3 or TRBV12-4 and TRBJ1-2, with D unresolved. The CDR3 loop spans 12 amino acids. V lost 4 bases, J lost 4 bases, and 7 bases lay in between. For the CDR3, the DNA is TGTGCCAGCAGTTCCCCCCTCTATGGCTACACCTTC. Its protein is CASSSPLYGYTF.

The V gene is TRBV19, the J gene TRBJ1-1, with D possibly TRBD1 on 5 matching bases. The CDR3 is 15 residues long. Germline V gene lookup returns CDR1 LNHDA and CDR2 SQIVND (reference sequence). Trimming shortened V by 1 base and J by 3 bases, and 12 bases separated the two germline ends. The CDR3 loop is CASSIGLRGDTEAFF. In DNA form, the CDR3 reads TGTGCCAGTAGTATAGGCCTCCGGGGGGACACTGAAGCTTTCTTT.